Sequencing of this T cell receptor beta chain was carried out in a study of blood T cell repertoires in COVID-19. About the study: Italy, Spain and the United States were the sources of the convalescent and acute COVID-19 samples. T cells, B-cell-depleted T cells, or PBMCs supplied cDNA or gDNA.

The table lists this clone with a count of one. Source study methods: Nucleated cell counts were estimated from reference gene primer amplification. The table came from immunoSEQ multiplex PCR; TCRdb's copy has only in-frame clones and leaves some out. Clonal size and the V and J genes are those of that table, whereas D and trimming came from the DNA. This table has over 200,000 clones, 80% to 85% appearing once. V was pared by 2 bases and J by 4 bases, with 14 bases between. CDR3 length equals 15 residues. Per germline, CDR1 KGHSH and CDR2 LQKENI. Sequenced input: peripheral blood. J is TRBJ1-1 and V is TRBV18; perhaps TRBD1 as D (6 bases). The origin of this receptor is a human donor in a cohort sampled during active COVID-19. The CDR3 nucleotides read TGTGCCAGCTCACCAATCGCAGGGGCGTTCACTGAAGCTTTCTTT. Amino acids: CASSPIAGAFTEAFF.